What follows is one TCR beta chain and its context. Its specificity is not known. CDR1 and CDR2 from the germline V gene are SQVTM and ANQGSEA. The CDR3 totals 13 residues. The PCR used 60 Vbeta and 13 Jbeta primers. The repertoire was sequenced with immunoSEQ multiplex PCR; TCRdb's copy has only in-frame clones and lacks some. The sample has more than 100,000 clones; more than 55% are singletons. This sample was taken from a study of cytomegalovirus exposure and HLA in healthy donors. Study outcomes and limitations: Later analysis identified 16,000 or so TCR beta sequences associated with HLA alleles, using a false discovery rate threshold of 0.05. With high specificity and sensitivity, the classifier reportedly diagnosed cytomegalovirus status. Follow-up analysis later connected one missense variant in DCLRE1C with trimming of TCR beta V- and J-genes.

This receptor was identified in a man aged 18 to 30 in good health and CMV-seronegative. The sequenced material came from PBMCs. The rearrangement links TRBV29-1 to TRBJ2-5, with D unclear. The DNA end is a closer match to TRBJ2-7, so the J assignment may be wrong. CDR3 amino acids: CSVGLAVRGEQYF. Written as DNA, the CDR3 is TGCAGCGTTGGGCTGGCGGTTCGTGGCGAGCAGTACTTC.